The next 31 T cell receptor beta chains were all read from a single sample in a study of blood T cell repertoires in COVID-19. Assay: immunoSEQ multiplex PCR; the TCRdb copy retains only in-frame clones and omits some. In the table there are around 100,000 clones, roughly nine tenths of which are singletons. Sequenced material: peripheral blood. These receptors were collected from a man in his forties or fifties with acute or convalescent COVID-19.

V and J are TRBV4-1 and TRBJ1-2; 10 nucleotides line up with TRBD1. J lost 6 bases, V lost 4 bases, and 17 bases had no gene match. Per germline, CDR1 MGHRA and CDR2 YSYEKL. CDR3 size: 18 residues. The CDR3 DNA reads TGCGCCAGCAGCCCCTCAGGGACAGGGGTTAGTTCGGGGAATGGCTACACCTTC. Protein: CASSPSGTGVSSGNGYTF.

The chain carries TRBV4-1 and TRBJ1-2, with a weak D call TRBD1 (5 bases). The V and J ends lost 3 bases and 8 bases respectively, with 16 bases between them. This CDR3 is 14 amino acids long. Germline V gives CDR1 MGHRA, CDR2 YSYEKL. The CDR3 here is CASSQRKQEGGYTF. The CDR3 bases are TGCGCCAGCAGCCAGAGGAAACAGGAGGGCGGCTACACCTTC.

This chain connects TRBV19 to TRBJ1-6; D uncertain. This CDR3 has 14 amino acids. Germline CDR1 LNHDA, CDR2 SQIVND (reference sequence). V was clipped by 5 bases and J by 4 bases, with 9 bases between them. CDR3 amino acids: CASSGDTYNSPLHF. CDR3 nucleotides: TGTGCCAGTAGTGGAGATACTTATAATTCACCCCTCCACTTT.

The V gene is TRBV19, the J gene TRBJ2-1; 9 bases are shared with TRBD2. This CDR3 contains 15 residues. Per the germline V gene, CDR1 is LNHDA and CDR2 is SQIVND (reference sequence). J was trimmed by 7 bases and V by 1 base; bases with no gene match: 5. Here the CDR3 reads CASSIGGAGGNEQFF. CDR3 bases: TGTGCCAGTAGTATAGGCGGAGCGGGGGGTAATGAGCAGTTCTTC.

This clone was observed a single time. V gene TRBV29-1 combines with J gene TRBJ2-7, with D hard to call. The length of the CDR3 is 11 residues. The germline V gene encodes CDR1 SQVTM and CDR2 ANQGSEA. Trimming pared 4 bases from V and 4 bases from J, leaving 8 bases between. DNA for the CDR3: TGCAGCGTTGGAGACAAATACGAGCAGTACTTC. Translation: CSVGDKYEQYF.

The genes are TRBV6-5 and TRBJ1-3; TRBD1 aligns across 9 bases. The CDR3 totals 15 residues. Germline assignment: CDR1 MNHEY and CDR2 SVGAGI. V was clipped by 5 bases and J by 4 bases; unmatched bases: 6. CDR3 residues: CASSTGQGEGNTIYF. DNA for the CDR3: TGTGCCAGCAGTACGGGACAGGGAGAAGGAAACACCATATATTTT.

This sequence joins TRBV7-6 and TRBJ1-1, with no clear D. The CDR3 is made up of 12 amino acids. Germline V lookup: CDR1 SGHVS, CDR2 FNYEAQ. Trimming removed 4 bases at V and 5 bases at J, with 8 bases between. CDR3 coding DNA: TGTGCCAGCAGCTCGGGGAGGACTGAAGCTTTCTTT. Translated: CASSSGRTEAFF.

The chain uses TRBV7-2 and TRBJ1-1; TRBD1 is a possible D gene (5 bases). The germline CDR1 and CDR2 sequences are SGHTA and FQGNSA. With 2 bases removed from V and 1 base from J, the gap between germline ends came to 11 bases. The CDR3 runs 15 residues. CDR3 sequence (DNA): TGTGCCAGCAGCTTAAATGGACAAACGAACACTGAAGCTTTCTTT. This encodes CASSLNGQTNTEAFF.

The chain couples TRBV12-3 or TRBV12-4 to TRBJ1-2; 9 nucleotides line up with TRBD1. The CDR3 length is 12 residues. The V segment lost 6 bases and the J segment 6 bases; nucleotides outside the gene matches: 2. The CDR3 here is CASRGTGHGYTF. The CDR3 bases are TGTGCCAGCAGAGGGACAGGGCATGGCTACACCTTC.

This clone was observed a handful of times. V gene TRBV5-4 combines with J gene TRBJ2-5; the D gene is possibly TRBD1 (6 bases). The CDR3 is made up of 15 amino acids. The V end was cut by 4 bases, the J end by 0 bases, with 13 bases between. Germline V gene data show CDR1 as SGHNT and CDR2 as YYREEE (reference sequence). The CDR3 DNA follows: TGTGCCAGCAGCCTTCGACAGGCGTACCAAGAGACCCAGTACTTC. Residues: CASSLRQAYQETQYF.

This chain uses TRBV25-1 with TRBJ1-4; D gene unclear. This CDR3 contains 16 residues. The germline CDR1 and CDR2 sequences are MGHDK and SYGVNS. Trimming shortened V by 6 bases and J by 0 bases, and 14 bases separated the two germline ends. The CDR3 sequence: CASRGPYRATNEKLFF. The CDR3 region has the DNA TGTGCCAGCAGGGGCCCCTACAGAGCAACTAATGAAAAACTGTTTTTT.

The CDR3 reads CAIRETSGITYEQYF. The CDR3, as DNA: TGTGCCATCAGGGAGACTAGCGGGATTACCTACGAGCAGTACTTC. The chain combines TRBV10-3 with TRBJ2-7; TRBD2 aligns across 11 bases. The CDR3 loop spans 15 amino acids. The V gene end was trimmed by 6 bases and the J gene end by 2 bases; junction bases not matched to a gene: 6. The V gene's germline CDR1 is ENHRY and CDR2 SYGVKD.

This chain uses TRBV19 with TRBJ1-2, with 8 bases that match TRBD1. Per germline, CDR1 LNHDA and CDR2 SQIVND (reference sequence). There are 17 residues in the CDR3. V was clipped by 9 bases and J by 0 bases; unmatched bases: 15. CDR3 region: CARTGPTGEDSNYGYTF. The CDR3 bases are TGTGCCAGAACGGGACCGACAGGGGAGGATTCTAACTATGGCTACACCTTC.

V gene TRBV9 combines with J gene TRBJ1-6; 12 positions match TRBD1. The germline V gene encodes CDR1 SGDLS and CDR2 YYNGEE. The J segment lost 6 bases and the V segment lost 7 bases, leaving 5 bases of the junction unmatched. This CDR3 comprises 15 residues. The DNA of the CDR3 is TGTGCCAGCGGGGACAGGGGGCGCGGTAATTCACCCCTCCACTTT. Translation: CASGDRGRGNSPLHF.

This clone was seen only once. The chain employs TRBV7-2 and TRBJ1-2; D is uncertain. Germline V lookup: CDR1 SGHTA, CDR2 FQGNSA. With 0 bases removed from V and 4 bases from J, the gap between germline ends came to 12 bases. This CDR3 spans 15 amino acids. CDR3 nucleotides: TGTGCCAGCAGCTTAGCGAGGGAGGGTCGCTATGGCTACACCTTC. Amino acids: CASSLAREGRYGYTF.

The chain carries TRBV12-3 or TRBV12-4 and TRBJ1-1; the match to TRBD1 covers 8 bases. J gave up 4 bases and V 7 bases, and 5 bases lay outside the gene matches. CDR3 length equals 13 residues. In nucleotides, the CDR3 is TGTGCCAGCACCCTACAGGGGGGCACTGAAGCTTTCTTT. This sequence encodes CASTLQGGTEAFF.

The V gene is TRBV9, the J gene TRBJ2-1, with TRBD2 identical over 10 bases. CDR1 SGDLS and CDR2 YYNGEE come from the germline V gene. This CDR3 comprises 16 residues. The J segment lost 12 bases and the V segment lost 4 bases, leaving 16 bases of the junction unmatched. In DNA form, the CDR3 reads TGTGCCAGCAGCCCAAAGTGGGAGCGGGGGGGCTTTAGGCAGTTCTTC. Translated: CASSPKWERGGFRQFF. Complete variable domain (other parts from reference TRBV9 and TRBJ2-1): DSGVTQTPKHLITATGQRVTLRCSPRSGDLSVYWYQQSLDQGLQFLIQYYNGEERAKGNILERFSAQQFPDLHSELNLSSLELGDSALYFCASSPKWERGGFRQFFGPGTRLTVL.

The chain combines TRBV4-1 with TRBJ1-2; 9 bases align to TRBD1. The CDR3 loop spans 15 amino acids. The J segment lost 5 bases and the V segment lost 0 bases, leaving 4 bases of the junction unmatched. The germline V gene has CDR1 MGHRA and CDR2 YSYEKL. This CDR3 is CASSQDPGQGYGYTF. The CDR3 region has the DNA TGCGCCAGCAGCCAAGATCCCGGACAGGGGTATGGCTACACCTTC.

The chain combines TRBV13 with TRBJ2-5; D possibly corresponds to TRBD2 (6 bases). Trimming cost V 5 bases and J 2 bases, with 21 bases left between them. From germline, CDR1 is PRHDT and CDR2 FYEKMQ (reference sequence). CDR3 length equals 17 residues. Written as DNA, the CDR3 is TGTGCCAGCAGCAGGGGCTTGGGGCGGGGTTCGCAAGAGACCCAGTACTTC. Translating it yields CASSRGLGRGSQETQYF.

The rearrangement joins TRBV12-3 or TRBV12-4 to TRBJ1-4, with D uncertain. Between the trimmed V and J ends, which lost 3 bases and 7 bases, there was a span of 9 bases. The CDR3 is 13 amino acids. The CDR3 region has the DNA TGTGCCAGCAGTTTTAAGGAGGGTGAAAAACTGTTTTTT. Translated: CASSFKEGEKLFF.

The chain links TRBV5-6 to TRBJ2-7; 7 nucleotides align to TRBD2. V lost 6 bases, J lost 1 base, and 10 bases stayed unmatched. The CDR3 covers 15 residues. Germline V gene data show CDR1 as SGHDT and CDR2 as YYEEEE. The CDR3 reads CASTRGVERSYEQYF. In DNA, the CDR3 is TGTGCCAGCACCCGGGGGGTGGAACGATCCTACGAGCAGTACTTC.

This sequence joins TRBV6-5 and TRBJ2-7; 7 positions agree with TRBD1. Germline CDR1 reads MNHEY; CDR2 reads SVGAGI. The CDR3 has 13 amino acids. Trimming at V came to 8 bases and at J to 7 bases, leaving 11 bases not matched to a gene. The CDR3 DNA is TGTGCCAGCTCGCAGGGGGATGAGAGAGAGCAGTACTTC. Translating gives CASSQGDEREQYF.

The V and J genes are TRBV7-9 and TRBJ2-5, with 8 bases fitting TRBD2. Germline V CDR1 and CDR2: SEHNR, FQNEAQ (reference sequence). This CDR3 has 15 amino acids. Trimming removed 5 bases from V and 5 bases from J; junction bases left unmatched: 10. CDR3 sequence (DNA): TGTGCCAGCAGCCCCCCGGGACTAGGGGGGGAGACCCAGTACTTC. Residues: CASSPPGLGGETQYF.

The chain is built from TRBV6-1 and TRBJ1-2; 8 bases line up with TRBD1. This CDR3 is 15 amino acids long. Trimming at V came to 0 bases and at J to 7 bases, leaving 7 bases not matched to a gene. Germline CDR1 is MNHNS and CDR2 is SASEGT. The CDR3 DNA follows: TGTGCCAGCAGTGAAGCACGGGCCGGGACAGGTGGCTACACCTTC. Translation: CASSEARAGTGGYTF.

This chain joins TRBV5-1 and TRBJ2-5; 11 positions agree with TRBD2. CDR3 length: 14 residues. Germline V gene data show CDR1 as SGHRS and CDR2 as YFSETQ. Trimming cost V 8 bases and J 5 bases; bases outside gene matches: 8. The CDR3 DNA sequence: TGCGCCAGTAACCTAGCGGGGGGCGAGGAGACCCAGTACTTC. It codes for CASNLAGGEETQYF.

In this sample, this clone turned up once. The chain links TRBV29-1 to TRBJ1-1, with TRBD1 matching over 7 bases. Germline V lookup: CDR1 SQVTM, CDR2 ANQGSEA. The CDR3 covers 12 residues. Losses at the gene ends were 8 bases for V and 7 bases for J; bases not matched to a gene: 10. CDR3 residues: CSLKRGPNEAFF. The CDR3 bases are TGCAGCCTAAAGAGGGGGCCTAATGAAGCTTTCTTT.

The chain carries TRBV13 and TRBJ2-7; 8 bases map to TRBD1. The V segment lost 4 bases and the J segment 3 bases; nucleotides outside the gene matches: 8. CDR3 length equals 15 residues. CDR1 is PRHDT and CDR2 is FYEKMQ in the germline V gene (reference sequence). This CDR3 reads CASSYLTGENYEQYF. The DNA for the CDR3 is TGTGCCAGCAGCTATTTGACAGGGGAAAACTACGAGCAGTACTTC.

The chain links TRBV28 to TRBJ1-1; D gene ambiguous. The CDR3 has 14 amino acids. V lost 2 bases and J lost 2, with 9 bases in between. Germline V gene lookup returns CDR1 MDHEN and CDR2 SYDVKM. The CDR3 nucleotides read TGTGCCAGCAGTTTACATGAGAGAAACACTGAAGCTTTCTTT. Protein sequence: CASSLHERNTEAFF.

V and J are TRBV7-9 and TRBJ2-7, with D perhaps TRBD2 (5 bases). Germline-derived CDR1 and CDR2 are SEHNR and FQNEAQ (reference sequence). Trimming removed 4 bases from V and 5 bases from J, with 24 bases in between. This CDR3 is 17 amino acids long. CDR3 coding DNA: TGTGCCAGCAGCTCCCCCGGGCAGCGGTCTCTCGGGAACGAGCAGTACTTC. This translates into CASSSPGQRSLGNEQYF.

The V and J genes are TRBV19 and TRBJ1-5; weak D call: TRBD1 (5 bases). The germline gives CDR1 LNHDA, CDR2 SQIVND (reference sequence). The ends were cut back, 10 bases at V and 5 bases at J, with 18 bases in the middle. The CDR3 runs to 14 residues. DNA for the CDR3: TGTGCCACTAAAAGGCTAGGGGTCGATCAGCCCCAGCATTTT. Its translation: CATKRLGVDQPQHF.

The chain has TRBV21-1 and TRBJ1-6; the D call in the table, TRBD1, was not verified against the DNA. TRBV21-1 is flagged as a pseudogene. The CDR3 is 14 residues long. CDR3 nucleotide sequence: TGTGCCAGCAGCAAAGCGCACAGAAATTCACCCCTCCACTTT. Translating it yields CASSKAHRNSPLHF.